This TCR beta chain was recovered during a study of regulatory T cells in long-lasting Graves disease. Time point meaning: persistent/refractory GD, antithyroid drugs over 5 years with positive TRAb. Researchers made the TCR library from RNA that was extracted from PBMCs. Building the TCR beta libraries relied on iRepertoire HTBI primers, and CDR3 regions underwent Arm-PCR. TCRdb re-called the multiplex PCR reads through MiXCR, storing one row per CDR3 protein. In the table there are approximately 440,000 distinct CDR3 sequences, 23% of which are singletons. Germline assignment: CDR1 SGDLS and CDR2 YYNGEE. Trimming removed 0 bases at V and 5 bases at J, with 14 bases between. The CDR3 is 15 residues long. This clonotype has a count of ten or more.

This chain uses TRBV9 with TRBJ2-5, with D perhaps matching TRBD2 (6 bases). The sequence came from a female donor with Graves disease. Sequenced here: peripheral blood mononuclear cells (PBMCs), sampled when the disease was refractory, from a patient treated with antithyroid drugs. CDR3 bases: TGTGCCAGCAGCGTAGAGGGCAGGGCGGGGGAGACCCAGTACTTC. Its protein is CASSVEGRAGETQYF.